This TCR beta chain was observed in a study of naive and memory T cell subsets. Whole-study findings and limits: Potentially, T cell activation and differentiation skew this RNA-based measurement.

TCR cDNA received a 3' ligated oligonucleotide that carried a UMI. RNA was extracted from more than 2 ml of whole blood of healthy adults. This CDR3 has 15 residues. Trimming removed 4 bases from V and 4 bases from J; junction bases left unmatched: 7. The germline V gene has CDR1 DFQATT and CDR2 SNEGSKA (reference sequence). Ligated cDNA underwent four rounds of PCR with nested alpha and beta constant region primers and SP2. Blood and skin TCR RNA was reverse transcribed with alpha and beta constant primers. TCRdb processed the 5' RACE reads anew with MiXCR; each CDR3 protein has one entry. The sample shows 56,000 or so distinct CDR3 sequences, under 10% of them seen only once. This clonotype was seen only a few times. Its target is not known.

This receptor was taken from a female donor in good health. This chain links TRBV20-1 with TRBJ2-3; the match to TRBD2 covers 11 bases. CDR3: CSANRLAGSADTQYF. The CDR3 DNA reads TGCAGTGCTAATAGACTAGCGGGGAGCGCAGATACGCAGTATTTT.